This section outlines one T cell receptor (beta chain) sequence together with its context. The CDR3 covers 16 residues. V shed 8 bases and J shed 3 bases, with 21 bases lying between them. CDR1 and CDR2 from the germline V gene are SGHTA and FQGNSA. Assay used: immunoSEQ multiplex PCR; TCRdb lists only in-frame clones, some missing. Of about 1.5 million clones in the sample, under 99% are singletons; the top ten hold approximately 0.44%. The record originates from a study of shared clonotypes between healthy human individuals. The sequenced material came from naive CD4+ T cells sorted from blood. Subset specified: CD45RA+ positively selected. The TCR sequence derives from a man aged 25 to 40 in good health. This chain uses TRBV7-2 with TRBJ2-3, with D perhaps assigned TRBD1 or TRBD2 (5 bases each). The CDR3 reads CASFLWGRRGTDTQYF. The CDR3 DNA reads as TGTGCCAGCTTTCTCTGGGGGAGACGGGGAACAGATACGCAGTATTTT.